The clone carrying this T cell receptor (beta chain) appeared once. Repertoires were generated with immunoSEQ multiplex PCR, while TCRdb's copy carries only in-frame clones and drops some. The data hold approximately 16,000 clones, with about nine tenths observed a single time. CDR1 SGHTA and CDR2 FQGNSA come from the germline V gene. V was pared by 1 base and J by 5 bases, with 8 bases of the junction left unmatched. This CDR3 is built from 16 residues. This sample stems from a study of blood T cell repertoires in COVID-19. Study in general: Collection of acute and convalescent COVID-19 samples took place in the United States, Italy and Spain. The analysed material was cDNA or gDNA that came from T cells, B-cell-depleted T cells, or PBMCs.

The sequence was obtained from a human donor in a cohort sampled during active COVID-19. The J gene is TRBJ1-2, the V gene TRBV7-2, with 9 bases identical to TRBD1. Sequencing was carried out using peripheral blood. The DNA for the CDR3 is TGTGCCAGCAGCTTAGGGGGTACAGGGGGCGGGTATGGCTACACCTTC. This translates into CASSLGGTGGGYGYTF. The variable domain in full, completed from reference TRBV7-2 and TRBJ1-2, reads GAGVSQSPSNKVTEKGKDVELRCDPISGHTALYWYRQSLGQGLEFLIYFQGNSAPDKSGLPSDRFSAERTGGSVSTLTIQRTQQEDSAVYLCASSLGGTGGGYGYTFGSGTRLTVV.